The present TCR beta chain was sequenced within a study of cytomegalovirus exposure and HLA in healthy donors. Across the study: Researchers previously reported finding fewer than 120 million unique TCR beta sequences from around 200 million T cells. Within an early data release were about 90 million unique TCRs drawn from HLA-typed donors. Study-wide findings and caveats: HLA restriction was apparent for most CMV-associated TCR beta chains in a later analysis. The study had only CMV serostatus as immune exposure information.

Primers: 60 Vbeta forward and 13 Jbeta reverse. Here immunoSEQ multiplex PCR was the method, and the copy in TCRdb shows in-frame clones only, minus some. The table shows about 110,000 clones, with 70% to 85% occurring only once. V shed 7 bases and J 7 bases; nucleotides not matched to a gene: 6. The CDR3 extends over 13 amino acids. Germline CDR1 is MNHNS and CDR2 is SASEGT. This clone was found a few times. As yet, its antigen is unknown. The sequenced sample consisted of PBMCs. This TCR was sampled from a male donor in good health and CMV-seronegative. The chain links TRBV6-1 to TRBJ1-4, with 7 bases matching TRBD1. The CDR3, as DNA: TGTGCCAGCAAACACAGGGGTGCTGAAAAACTGTTTTTT. Translating it yields CASKHRGAEKLFF.